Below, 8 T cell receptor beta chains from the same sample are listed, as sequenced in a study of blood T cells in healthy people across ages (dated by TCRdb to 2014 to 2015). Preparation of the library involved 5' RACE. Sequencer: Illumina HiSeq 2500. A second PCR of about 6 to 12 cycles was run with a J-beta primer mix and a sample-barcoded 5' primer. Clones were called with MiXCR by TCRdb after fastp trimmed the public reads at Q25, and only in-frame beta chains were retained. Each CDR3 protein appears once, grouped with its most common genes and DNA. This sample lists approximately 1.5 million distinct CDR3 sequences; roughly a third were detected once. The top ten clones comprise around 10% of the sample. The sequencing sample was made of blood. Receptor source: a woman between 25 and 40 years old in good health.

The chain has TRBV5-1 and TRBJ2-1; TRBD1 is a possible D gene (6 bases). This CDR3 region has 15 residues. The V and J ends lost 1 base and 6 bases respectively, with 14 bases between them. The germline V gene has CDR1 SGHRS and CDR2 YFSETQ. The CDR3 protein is CASSLKQGATNEQFF. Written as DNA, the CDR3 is TGCGCCAGCAGCTTGAAACAGGGAGCCACCAATGAGCAGTTCTTC.

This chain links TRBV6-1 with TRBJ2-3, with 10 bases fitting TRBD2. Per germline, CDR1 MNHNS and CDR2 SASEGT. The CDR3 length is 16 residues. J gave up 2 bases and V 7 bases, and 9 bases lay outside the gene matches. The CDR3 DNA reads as TGTGCCAGCAAATGGGGGCTAGCGGGAGTCACAGATACGCAGTATTTT. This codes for CASKWGLAGVTDTQYF.

This CDR3 reads CSARDFRPLAGGYEQYF. The CDR3 DNA is TGCAGTGCTAGAGATTTCCGCCCCCTAGCGGGGGGCTACGAGCAGTACTTC. The rearrangement links TRBV20-1 to TRBJ2-7; the match to TRBD2 covers 11 bases. CDR1 is DFQATT, CDR2 SNEGSKA, per germline (reference sequence). The CDR3 loop spans 17 amino acids. With V trimmed by 0 bases and J by 3 bases, 10 bases remained unmatched.

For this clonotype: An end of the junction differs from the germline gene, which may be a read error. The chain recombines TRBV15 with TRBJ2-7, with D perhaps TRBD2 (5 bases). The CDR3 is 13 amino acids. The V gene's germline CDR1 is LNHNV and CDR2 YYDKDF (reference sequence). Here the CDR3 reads CAASPRVSYEQYF. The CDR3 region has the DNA TGTGCCGCCAGCCCGAGGGTCTCCTACGAGCAGTACTTC.

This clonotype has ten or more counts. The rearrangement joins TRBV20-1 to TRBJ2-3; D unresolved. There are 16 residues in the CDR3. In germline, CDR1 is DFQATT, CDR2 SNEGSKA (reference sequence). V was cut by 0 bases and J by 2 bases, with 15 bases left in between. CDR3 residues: CSARDPPSLNTDTQYF. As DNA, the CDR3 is TGCAGTGCTAGAGATCCCCCCTCGTTGAACACAGATACGCAGTATTTT.

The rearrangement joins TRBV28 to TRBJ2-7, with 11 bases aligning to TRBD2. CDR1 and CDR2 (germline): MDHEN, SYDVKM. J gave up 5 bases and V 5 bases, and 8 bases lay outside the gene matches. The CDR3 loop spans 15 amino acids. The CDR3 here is CASSRRLAGRDEQYF. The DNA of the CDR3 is TGTGCCAGCAGTCGCAGACTAGCGGGAAGGGACGAGCAGTACTTC. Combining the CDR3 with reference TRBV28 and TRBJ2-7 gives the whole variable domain DVKVTQSSRYLVKRTGEKVFLECVQDMDHENMFWYRQDPGLGLRLIYFSYDVKMKEKGDIPEGYSVSREKKERFSLILESASTNQTSMYLCASSRRLAGRDEQYFGPGTRLTVT.

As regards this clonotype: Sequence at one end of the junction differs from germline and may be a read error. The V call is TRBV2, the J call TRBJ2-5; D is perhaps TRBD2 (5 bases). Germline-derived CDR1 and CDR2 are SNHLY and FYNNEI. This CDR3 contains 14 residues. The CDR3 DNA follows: TGTGCCAGCAGTCCCGGGAACCACCAAGAGACCCTGTACTTC. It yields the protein CASSPGNHQETLYF. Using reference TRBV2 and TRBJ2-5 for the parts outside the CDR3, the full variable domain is EPEVTQTPSHQVTQMGQEVILRCVPISNHLYFYWYRQILGQKVEFLVSFYNNEISEKSEIFDDQFSVERPDGSNFTLKIRSTKLEDSAMYFCASSPGNHQETLYFGPGTRLLVL.

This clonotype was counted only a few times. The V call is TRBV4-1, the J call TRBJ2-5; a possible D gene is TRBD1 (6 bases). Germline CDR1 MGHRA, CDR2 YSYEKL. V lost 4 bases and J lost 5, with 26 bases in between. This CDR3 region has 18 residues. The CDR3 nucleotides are TGCGCCAGCAGCCGGAAGGGGGATGGTATTCTGGGCTTGGAGACCCAGTACTTC. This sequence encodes CASSRKGDGILGLETQYF.